The T cell receptor beta chain under discussion was sequenced for a study of blood T cell repertoires in COVID-19. Study-level information: Samples of COVID-19 (acute and convalescent) were obtained from the United States, Italy and Spain. T cells, B-cell-depleted T cells, or PBMCs supplied cDNA or gDNA.

Authors' analysis steps: Estimation of nucleated cell counts relied on the amplification of reference gene primers. Repertoires were generated with immunoSEQ multiplex PCR, while TCRdb's copy carries only in-frame clones and drops some. Clonal size and the V and J genes are those of that table, whereas D and trimming came from the DNA. The table records roughly 120,000 clones, around four fifths of them present only once. The CDR3 loop spans 16 amino acids. This clone was observed a single time. Recruited during active infection, patients (from Seattle) were subsequently followed longitudinally. The sample taken for sequencing was peripheral blood. This receptor was identified in a man older than 75 with COVID-19, enrolled during active disease. The chain couples TRBV21-1 to TRBJ1-2. TRBV21-1 is designated a pseudogene. CDR3 coding DNA: TGTGCCAGCAGCAAAGAACTTCGGGGTTGTGGAAATGGCTACACCTTC. It translates to CASSKELRGCGNGYTF.